The clone carrying this TCR beta chain was seen only a few times. TCRB transcripts that were expressed got sequenced, as all of the isolated RNA had been reverse transcribed. About 3.57 million reads were obtained on average from naive, central memory and regulatory T cell samples. Data came from immunoSEQ multiplex PCR; TCRdb stores just in-frame clones and leaves some out. The table includes about 140,000 clones, roughly 9.3% detected once. These data come from a study of beta chain features in type 1 diabetes. V lost 8 bases and J 14 bases, leaving 16 bases between the germline ends. CDR1 and CDR2 from the germline V gene are LNHDA and SQIVND (reference sequence). The CDR3 sequence is 11 residues long. Stem cell-like memory, regulatory, central memory and naive CD4+ cells were sorted via CD45RO/CCR7/CD25/CD127/CD95/CD27.

This rearrangement joins TRBV19 to TRBJ2-1; D might be TRBD1 (7 bases). The receptor was isolated from a woman aged 40-49 years in good health. Sequencing was done on a sample of central memory CD4+ T cells from blood. The CDR3 DNA sequence: TGTGCCAGTCAGGAGGGGGCCAGAGAGTTCTTC. Amino acid sequence: CASQEGAREFF.